The source of this T cell receptor beta chain is a study of regulatory T cells in long-lasting Graves disease. Time point given: newly diagnosed GD, antithyroid drugs for less than 3 months. PBMCs provided the RNA from which the TCR library was made. An endocrinology department in Xi'an, China, supplied the patients. Regarding the study as a whole: Persistent Graves' patients possessed reduced TCR diversity relative to recently diagnosed ones. Under persistent disease, TRBV28, TRBJ1-2 and TRBJ2-5 were used preferentially.

The CDR3 extends over 15 amino acids. Trimming took off 8 bases at V and 3 bases at J, with 19 bases between the two ends. Germline lookup yields CDR1 SGHRS and CDR2 YFSETQ. Researchers made TCR beta libraries by using iRepertoire HTBI primers and running Arm-PCR on CDR3 regions. Each CDR3 protein gets one entry after TCRdb re-called the multiplex PCR reads with MiXCR. The sample lists some 350,000 distinct CDR3 sequences, around 15% occurring once. Notes on this clonotype: What it binds is not known.

The same sample was also used in a study of T cells in Graves' hyperthyroidism and ophthalmopathy. This second study says: First-round RT-PCR with HTBI primers amplified the TCR CDR3 region.

The sample here was peripheral blood mononuclear cells (PBMCs), taken at new diagnosis, from a patient treated with antithyroid drugs. The chain uses TRBV5-1 and TRBJ2-3; no reliable D call. This TCR derives from a woman younger than 30 with Graves disease. The CDR3 DNA reads as TGCGCCAGTCGCCGTGACACCATGGGAACAGATACGCAGTATTTT. It encodes CASRRDTMGTDTQYF.